These 27 T cell receptor beta chains came from one sample sequenced in a study of cytomegalovirus exposure and HLA in healthy donors. Researchers ran the PCR with 60 Vbeta and 13 Jbeta primers. The table came from immunoSEQ multiplex PCR; TCRdb's copy has only in-frame clones and leaves some out. The sample consists of 150,000 to 200,000 clones, about 75% of them appearing once. Sequencing input: PBMCs. The receptor set was obtained from a male donor in good health and CMV-seropositive.

V and J are TRBV6-5 and TRBJ1-3; no clear D. The CDR3 sequence is 14 residues long. Germline V gene data show CDR1 as MNHEY and CDR2 as SVGAGI. The germline V and J ends were trimmed by 5 bases and 3 bases, with 11 bases remaining between them. This chain's CDR3 is CASSQWSGGNTIYF. DNA of the CDR3: TGTGCCAGCAGTCAGTGGTCGGGTGGAAACACCATATATTTT.

This clone was seen a few times. This chain joins TRBV6-5 and TRBJ2-7; 8 bases are shared with TRBD1. Germline CDR1 MNHEY, CDR2 SVGAGI. There are 15 residues in the CDR3. The trim removed 6 bases at V and 3 bases at J, leaving 10 bases unmatched. The CDR3 DNA is TGTGCCAGCAGCCCAGAACAGGGGGTAGGCTACGAGCAGTACTTC. Translated, it gives CASSPEQGVGYEQYF.

The chain joins TRBV19 to TRBJ2-1; 9 bases agree with TRBD2. This CDR3 is built from 17 residues. The V segment lost 3 bases and the J segment 0 bases; nucleotides outside the gene matches: 6. Per germline, CDR1 LNHDA and CDR2 SQIVND (reference sequence). The CDR3 spells CASSMGSGGHSYNEQFF. The CDR3 DNA follows: TGTGCCAGTAGTATGGGTAGCGGGGGCCACTCCTACAATGAGCAGTTCTTC.

CDR3 sequence reads: CASSLVGASYEQYF. Written as DNA, the CDR3 is TGTGCCAGCAGTTTAGTTGGAGCCTCCTACGAGCAGTACTTC. The chain carries TRBV27 and TRBJ2-7, with D hard to call. This CDR3 is built from 14 residues. Per germline, CDR1 MNHEY and CDR2 SMNVEV (reference sequence). Trimming removed 2 bases from V and 0 bases from J, with 8 bases in between.

The rearrangement links TRBV4-1 to TRBJ2-7; 9 nucleotides agree with TRBD1. The CDR3 is made up of 18 amino acids. Germline V gene lookup returns CDR1 MGHRA and CDR2 YSYEKL. After removal of 1 base from V and 3 bases from J, the junction contained 13 bases not matched to a gene. CDR3 sequence (DNA): TGCGCCAGCAGCCAAGGGATCCTCCGGGACAGGGTTGGCTACGAGCAGTACTTC. Its translation: CASSQGILRDRVGYEQYF.

The gene calls are TRBV6-1 and TRBJ1-2; a possible D gene is TRBD1 (5 bases). V was pared by 2 bases and J by 5 bases, with 12 bases between. The CDR3 is made up of 14 amino acids. Germline loops: CDR1 MNHNS, CDR2 SASEGT. The CDR3 sequence: CASSEISGPYGYTF. The DNA of the CDR3 is TGTGCCAGCAGTGAAATATCAGGGCCATATGGCTACACCTTC.

V is TRBV30 and J is TRBJ2-7; 11 bases fit TRBD2. The CDR3 contains 14 residues. Germline V gene sequence: CDR1 GTSNPN, CDR2 SVGIG (reference sequence). V lost 2 bases to trimming and J lost 4 bases; unmatched junction nucleotides: 4. In DNA form, the CDR3 reads TGTGCCTGGAGTATAGCGGGGGGGGGTTACGAGCAGTACTTC. This codes for CAWSIAGGGYEQYF. The complete variable domain, with remaining parts taken from reference TRBV30 and TRBJ2-7, reads SQTIHQWPATLVQPVGSPLSLECTVEGTSNPNLYWYRQAAGRGLQLLFYSVGIGQISSEVPQNLSASRPQDRQFILSSKKLLLSDSGFYLCAWSIAGGGYEQYFGPGTRLTVT.

The gene calls are TRBV5-6 and TRBJ2-5, with D possibly being TRBD2 (7 bases). The V gene's germline CDR1 is SGHDT and CDR2 YYEEEE. Deletions cut 0 bases from V and 3 bases from J, with 9 bases between. The CDR3 spans 14 residues. The CDR3 loop reads CASSLEGGEETQYF. The CDR3 nucleotides are TGTGCCAGCAGCTTGGAGGGGGGGGAAGAGACCCAGTACTTC.

This clone was picked up a small number of times. CDR3 bases: TGTGCCAGCACCCTTCTGGGGGCCTACACTGAAGCTTTCTTT. Protein product: CASTLLGAYTEAFF. This chain joins TRBV5-6 and TRBJ1-1, with D possibly being TRBD1 (6 bases). CDR3 length equals 14 residues. In germline, CDR1 is SGHDT, CDR2 YYEEEE. Trimming took 6 bases from V and 3 from J, leaving 15 bases between them.

V is TRBV9 and J is TRBJ2-1, with 12 bases that match TRBD2. This CDR3 is 15 amino acids long. V lost 3 bases and J lost 6; bases outside the gene matches: 4. Germline CDR1 and CDR2: SGDLS and YYNGEE. CDR3 region: CASSEPSGGANEQFF. The DNA for the CDR3 is TGTGCCAGCAGCGAACCTAGCGGGGGGGCCAATGAGCAGTTCTTC.

The J gene is TRBJ2-5, the V gene TRBV28; 8 bases match TRBD1. Per germline, CDR1 MDHEN and CDR2 SYDVKM. V was clipped by 6 bases and J by 7 bases; unmatched bases: 7. This CDR3 region has 13 residues. CDR3: CASSSGDRGTQYF. The CDR3 DNA reads as TGTGCCAGCAGCTCTGGAGACAGGGGGACCCAGTACTTC.

This chain connects TRBV6-4 to TRBJ2-2; tentative D call: TRBD2 (6 bases). Germline V gene sequence: CDR1 MRHNA, CDR2 SNTAGT. The CDR3 loop spans 13 amino acids. Trimming shortened V by 0 bases and J by 11 bases, and 10 bases separated the two germline ends. This chain's CDR3 is CASSDSDYRELFF. CDR3 coding DNA: TGTGCCAGCAGTGACTCGGACTACCGTGAGCTGTTTTTT.

The chain combines TRBV7-6 with TRBJ2-5; 7 bases are a match to TRBD1. Unmatched junction bases numbered 4, after V lost 7 bases and J lost 8 bases. CDR1 SGHVS and CDR2 FNYEAQ come from the germline V gene. The CDR3 has 11 amino acids. The CDR3 reads CASNPGGTQYF. The CDR3 nucleotides are TGTGCCAGCAACCCAGGGGGAACCCAGTACTTC.

This clone was found once. CDR3 sequence (DNA): TGTGCCAGCAGACGGACTTCCGAAGGGGAAAAACTGTTTTTT. As protein: CASRRTSEGEKLFF. This sequence joins TRBV6-5 and TRBJ1-4; the D is unclear. The germline gives CDR1 MNHEY, CDR2 SVGAGI. This CDR3 is 14 amino acids long. Between the trimmed V and J ends, which lost 6 bases and 8 bases, there was a span of 16 bases.

This clone was observed a few times. The rearrangement joins TRBV4-1 to TRBJ2-2; possible D gene TRBD2, 7 bases. V lost 1 base and J 0 bases, leaving 15 bases between the germline ends. The CDR3 spans 18 residues. Germline CDR1 MGHRA, CDR2 YSYEKL. The CDR3, as DNA: TGCGCCAGCAGCCAAGTAGTCGCGGGGGCAGCGAACACCGGGGAGCTGTTTTTT. The encoded protein is CASSQVVAGAANTGELFF.

The V call is TRBV5-1, the J call TRBJ2-5, with TRBD1 identical over 9 bases. Germline lookup yields CDR1 SGHRS and CDR2 YFSETQ. The CDR3 has 16 amino acids. V lost 0 bases, J lost 2 bases, and 5 bases stayed unmatched. Here the CDR3 DNA reads TGCGCCAGCAGCTTGGCTGCCGGGACAGGGCAAGAGACCCAGTACTTC. Residues: CASSLAAGTGQETQYF.

There are a few counts of this clone. The chain employs TRBV7-9 and TRBJ2-3, with no clear D. The CDR3 covers 12 residues. V dropped 3 bases and J dropped 2 bases, with 3 bases sitting between them. Germline loops: CDR1 SEHNR, CDR2 FQNEAQ (reference sequence). CDR3 in amino acids: CASSFHTDTQYF. The CDR3 DNA follows: TGTGCCAGCAGCTTTCACACAGATACGCAGTATTTT.

The chain joins TRBV5-8 to TRBJ1-5; 7 bases line up with TRBD1. CDR1 and CDR2 from the germline V gene are SGHTS and YDEGEE. The trim removed 4 bases at V and 2 bases at J, leaving 6 bases unmatched. CDR3 size: 15 residues. The CDR3 here is CASSPGQARNQPQHF. DNA of the CDR3: TGTGCCAGCAGCCCTGGACAGGCTCGCAATCAGCCCCAGCATTTT. Full variable domain (remainder filled in from reference TRBV5-8 and TRBJ1-5): EAGVTQSPTHLIKTRGQQATLRCSPISGHTSVYWYQQALGLGLQFLLWYDEGEERNRGNFPPRFSGRQFPNYSSELNVNALELEDSALYLCASSPGQARNQPQHFGDGTRLSIL.

The chain employs TRBV19 and TRBJ1-1; 9 nucleotides match TRBD1. CDR3 length equals 13 residues. Germline V gene lookup returns CDR1 LNHDA and CDR2 SQIVND (reference sequence). J was trimmed by 8 bases and V by 3 bases; bases with no gene match: 4. Here the CDR3 reads CASSMTGGTEAFF. Written as DNA, the CDR3 is TGTGCCAGTAGTATGACAGGGGGGACCGAAGCTTTCTTT.

This clone was seen only once. V usage is TRBV5-1 and J usage is TRBJ2-7; TRBD1 is a possible D gene (5 bases). Germline assignment: CDR1 SGHRS and CDR2 YFSETQ. Trimming pared 4 bases from V and 0 bases from J, leaving 17 bases between. The CDR3 is 16 residues long. The CDR3 here is CASSPTTQGTSYEQYF. The CDR3 nucleotides read TGCGCCAGCAGCCCTACCACCCAGGGCACCTCCTACGAGCAGTACTTC.

The chain uses TRBV7-2 and TRBJ2-5; perhaps TRBD2 as D (5 bases). Germline V gives CDR1 SGHTA, CDR2 FQGNSA. V lost 5 bases and J lost 4, with 14 bases in between. The CDR3 contains 14 residues. CDR3 residues: CASSLGLPRETQYF. CDR3 DNA: TGTGCCAGCAGCCTCGGACTCCCGCGAGAGACCCAGTACTTC.

This clone has more than one count but fewer than ten. This sequence joins TRBV6-5 and TRBJ1-4; 7 bases line up with TRBD1. The CDR3 sequence is 14 residues long. Germline trimming cut 0 bases from V and 8 bases from J; bases unmatched to any gene: 3. The germline V gene has CDR1 MNHEY and CDR2 SVGAGI. The CDR3 region has the DNA TGTGCCAGCAGTTACTCACAGGGGCGGGAAAAACTGTTTTTT. Translated: CASSYSQGREKLFF.

This clone was detected once. The chain recombines TRBV27 with TRBJ2-4; D is ambiguous. Trimming took off 5 bases at V and 5 bases at J, with 10 bases between the two ends. In germline, CDR1 is MNHEY, CDR2 SMNVEV (reference sequence). This CDR3 has 13 residues. The CDR3 DNA follows: TGTGCCAGCAGTCCCAGATCGCAAAACATTCAGTACTTC. Translation gives CASSPRSQNIQYF.

This clone was observed a single time. The chain is built from TRBV7-3 and TRBJ1-6; D is unresolved. V lost 0 bases to trimming and J lost 0 bases, with 12 bases between them. The CDR3 runs 18 residues. From germline, CDR1 is SGHTA and CDR2 FQGTGA. This CDR3 reads CASSLTEVEFSYNSPLHF. The DNA for the CDR3 is TGTGCCAGCAGCTTAACGGAGGTGGAATTCTCCTATAATTCACCCCTCCACTTT.

The CDR3 region has the DNA TGTGCCTGGACGGGGAAGGTTAATGAAAAACTGTTTTTT. Residues: CAWTGKVNEKLFF. The chain recombines TRBV30 with TRBJ1-4; D ambiguous. Germline CDR1 GTSNPN, CDR2 SVGIG (reference sequence). The CDR3 has 13 amino acids. V shed 4 bases and J shed 4 bases, with 10 bases lying between them.

The chain's CDR3 is CASSQEISGGIYNEQFF. The CDR3 nucleotides are TGCGCCAGCAGCCAAGAGATTAGCGGGGGCATCTACAATGAGCAGTTCTTC. The chain links TRBV4-1 to TRBJ2-1, with 9 nucleotides matching TRBD2. CDR3 length: 17 amino acids. Germline V gene lookup returns CDR1 MGHRA and CDR2 YSYEKL. The ends lost 0 bases at V and 3 bases at J; junction bases unmatched: 6.

The chain has TRBV9 and TRBJ1-2; 12 bases map to TRBD1. This CDR3 contains 15 residues. The ends lost 3 bases at V and 7 bases at J; junction bases unmatched: 7. The germline V gene encodes CDR1 SGDLS and CDR2 YYNGEE. The CDR3 sequence: CASSGGTGGASGYTF. Written as DNA, the CDR3 is TGTGCCAGCAGCGGGGGGACAGGGGGCGCGTCTGGCTACACCTTC.